A single sample is the source of the 3 T cell receptor beta chains below, sequenced in a study of spatial heterogeneity in lung cancer. TCRdb fed the 5' RACE reads into MiXCR, producing one record per CDR3 protein. The sample has about 45,000 distinct CDR3 sequences; under 7.5% are singletons. As for time point: sample taken at primary tumor resection. The specimen comprised PBMCs, sampled at surgery. Receptors originate from a female donor with early-stage non-small cell lung cancer.

At least ten counts were recorded for this clonotype. The chain carries TRBV15 and TRBJ1-4, with 7 bases lining up with TRBD1. The ends lost 3 bases at V and 4 bases at J; junction bases unmatched: 5. This CDR3 is 15 amino acids long. The V gene's germline CDR1 is LNHNV and CDR2 YYDKDF (reference sequence). The CDR3 coding sequence is TGTGCCACCAGCAGGGACAGGAGCTTTAATGAAAAACTGTTTTTT. This sequence encodes CATSRDRSFNEKLFF.

This clonotype was seen ten or more times. CDR3 loop: CASSPSVDASTDTQYF. The DNA for the CDR3 is TGTGCCAGCAGCCCCTCGGTCGACGCAAGCACAGATACGCAGTATTTT. V and J are TRBV3-1 and TRBJ2-3, with D uncertain. V dropped 4 bases and J dropped 0 bases, with 14 bases sitting between them. Germline CDR1 is LGHDT and CDR2 is YNNKEL (reference sequence). The CDR3 loop spans 16 amino acids.

This clonotype was counted many times. The chain joins TRBV7-2 to TRBJ2-3; no definite D call. V was shortened by 0 bases and J by 4 bases, with 2 bases between the two germline ends. The germline CDR1 and CDR2 sequences are SGHTA and FQGNSA. This CDR3 contains 12 residues. The CDR3, as DNA: TGTGCCAGCAGCTTAGCTGCAGATACGCAGTATTTT. It yields the protein CASSLAADTQYF.